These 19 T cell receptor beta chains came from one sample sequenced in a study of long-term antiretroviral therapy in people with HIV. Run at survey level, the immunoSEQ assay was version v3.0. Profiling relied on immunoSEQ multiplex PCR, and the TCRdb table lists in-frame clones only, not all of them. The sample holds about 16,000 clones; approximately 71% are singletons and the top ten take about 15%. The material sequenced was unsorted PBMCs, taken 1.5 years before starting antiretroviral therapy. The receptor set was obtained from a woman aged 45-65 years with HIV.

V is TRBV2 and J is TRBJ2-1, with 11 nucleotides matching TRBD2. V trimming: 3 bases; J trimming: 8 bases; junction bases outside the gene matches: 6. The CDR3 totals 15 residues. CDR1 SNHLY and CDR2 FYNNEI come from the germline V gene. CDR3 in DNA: TGTGCCAGCAGTGATCCCGGACTAGCGGGTTATGAGCAGTTCTTC. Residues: CASSDPGLAGYEQFF.

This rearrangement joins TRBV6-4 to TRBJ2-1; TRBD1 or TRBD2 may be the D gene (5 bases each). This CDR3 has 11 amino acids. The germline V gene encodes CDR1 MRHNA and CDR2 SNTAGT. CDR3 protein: CAKQEDNEQFF. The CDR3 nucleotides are TGTGCGAAACAGGAGGACAATGAGCAGTTCTTC.

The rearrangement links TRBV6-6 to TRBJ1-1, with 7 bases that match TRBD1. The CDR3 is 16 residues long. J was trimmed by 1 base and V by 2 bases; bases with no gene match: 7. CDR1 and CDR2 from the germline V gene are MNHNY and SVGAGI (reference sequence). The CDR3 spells CASSYGTEPSNTEAFF. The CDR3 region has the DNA TGTGCCAGCAGTTACGGGACAGAGCCATCGAACACTGAAGCTTTCTTT.

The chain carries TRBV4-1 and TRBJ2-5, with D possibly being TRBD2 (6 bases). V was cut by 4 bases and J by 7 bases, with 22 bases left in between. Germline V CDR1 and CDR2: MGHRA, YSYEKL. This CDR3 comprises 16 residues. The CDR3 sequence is CASSLLPSGTQTTQYF. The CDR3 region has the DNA TGCGCCAGCAGCCTATTACCTTCCGGGACTCAGACGACCCAGTACTTC.

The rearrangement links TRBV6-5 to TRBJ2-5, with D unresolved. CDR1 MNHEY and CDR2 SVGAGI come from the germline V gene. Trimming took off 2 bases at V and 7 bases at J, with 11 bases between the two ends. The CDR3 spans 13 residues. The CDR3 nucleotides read TGTGCCAGCAGTTACCGGCAGGTTGGGACCCAGTACTTC. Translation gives CASSYRQVGTQYF.

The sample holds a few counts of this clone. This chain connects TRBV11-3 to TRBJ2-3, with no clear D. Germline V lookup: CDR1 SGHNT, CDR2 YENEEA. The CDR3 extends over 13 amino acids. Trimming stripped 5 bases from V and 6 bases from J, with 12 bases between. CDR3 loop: CASSQSWRDTQYF. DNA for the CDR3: TGTGCCAGCAGCCAATCATGGCGGGATACGCAGTATTTT.

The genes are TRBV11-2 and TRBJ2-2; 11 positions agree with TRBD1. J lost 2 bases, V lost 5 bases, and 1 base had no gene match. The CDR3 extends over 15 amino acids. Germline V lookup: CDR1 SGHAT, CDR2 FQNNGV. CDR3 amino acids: CASSRTGGNTGELFF. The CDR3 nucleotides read TGTGCCAGCAGCCGGACAGGGGGCAACACCGGGGAGCTGTTTTTT.

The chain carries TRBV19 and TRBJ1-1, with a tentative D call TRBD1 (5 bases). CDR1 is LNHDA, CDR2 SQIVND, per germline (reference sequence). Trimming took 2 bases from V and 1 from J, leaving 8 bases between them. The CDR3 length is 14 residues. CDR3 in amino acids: CASSIWDGNTEAFF. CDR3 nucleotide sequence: TGTGCCAGTAGTATATGGGACGGGAACACTGAAGCTTTCTTT.

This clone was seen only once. The CDR3, as DNA: TGTGCCAGCTCACGTCAGCCCGGGACTAGCTCAGATACGCAGTATTTT. Protein product: CASSRQPGTSSDTQYF. V usage is TRBV18 and J usage is TRBJ2-3, with TRBD2 identical over 9 bases. Germline V gene lookup returns CDR1 KGHSH and CDR2 LQKENI. Trimming removed 4 bases from V and 4 bases from J; junction bases left unmatched: 9. This CDR3 has 16 amino acids.

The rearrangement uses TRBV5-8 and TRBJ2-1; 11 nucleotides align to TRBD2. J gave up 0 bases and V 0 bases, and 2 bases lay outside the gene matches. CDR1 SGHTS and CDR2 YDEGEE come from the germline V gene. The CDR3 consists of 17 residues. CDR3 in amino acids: CASSLVAGGSSYNEQFF. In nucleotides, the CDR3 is TGTGCCAGCAGCTTGGTAGCGGGGGGGAGCTCCTACAATGAGCAGTTCTTC.

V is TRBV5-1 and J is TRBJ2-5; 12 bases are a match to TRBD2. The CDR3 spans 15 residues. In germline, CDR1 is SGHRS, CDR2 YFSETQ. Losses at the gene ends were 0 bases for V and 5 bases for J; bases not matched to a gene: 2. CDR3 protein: CASSLAGTSGETQYF. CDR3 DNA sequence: TGCGCCAGCAGCTTGGCTGGGACTAGCGGGGAGACCCAGTACTTC.

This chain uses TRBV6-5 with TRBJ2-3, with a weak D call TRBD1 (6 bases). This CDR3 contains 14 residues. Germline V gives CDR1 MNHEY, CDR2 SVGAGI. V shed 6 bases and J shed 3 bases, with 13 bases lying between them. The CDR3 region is CASSLQGTTDTQYF. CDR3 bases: TGTGCCAGCAGCTTACAGGGAACTACAGATACGCAGTATTTT.

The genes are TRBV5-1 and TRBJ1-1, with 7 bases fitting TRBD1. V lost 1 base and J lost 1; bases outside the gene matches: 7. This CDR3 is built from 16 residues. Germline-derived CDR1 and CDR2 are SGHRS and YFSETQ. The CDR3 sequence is CASSLPLQGSNTEAFF. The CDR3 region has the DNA TGCGCCAGCAGCTTGCCCCTACAGGGGTCGAACACTGAAGCTTTCTTT.

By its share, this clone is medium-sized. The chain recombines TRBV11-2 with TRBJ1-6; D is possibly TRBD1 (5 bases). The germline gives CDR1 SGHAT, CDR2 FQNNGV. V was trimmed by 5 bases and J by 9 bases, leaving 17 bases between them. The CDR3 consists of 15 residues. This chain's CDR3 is CASSESWGLTSPLHF. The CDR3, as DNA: TGTGCCAGCAGCGAGAGTTGGGGGTTAACTTCACCCCTCCACTTT.

The CDR3 protein is CASSPPGLAGGLETQYF. The CDR3 DNA reads as TGCGCCAGCAGCCCACCGGGACTAGCGGGGGGTCTAGAGACCCAGTACTTC. The V and J genes are TRBV5-1 and TRBJ2-5, with 15 bases aligning to TRBD2. V dropped 4 bases and J dropped 4; count of bases not matched to a gene: 8. This CDR3 region has 17 residues. The V gene's germline CDR1 is SGHRS and CDR2 YFSETQ.

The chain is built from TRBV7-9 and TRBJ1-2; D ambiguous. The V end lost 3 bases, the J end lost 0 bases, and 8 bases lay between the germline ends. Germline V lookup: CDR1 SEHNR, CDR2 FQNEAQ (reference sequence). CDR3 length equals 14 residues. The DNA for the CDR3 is TGTGCCAGCAGCTTCGACAACCCTAACTATGGCTACACCTTC. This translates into CASSFDNPNYGYTF.

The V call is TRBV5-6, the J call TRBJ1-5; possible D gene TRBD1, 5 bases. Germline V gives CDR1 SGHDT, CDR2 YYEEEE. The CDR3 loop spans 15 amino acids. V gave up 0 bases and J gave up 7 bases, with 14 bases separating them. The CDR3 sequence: CASSLGWGRGQPQHF. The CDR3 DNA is TGTGCCAGCAGCTTGGGATGGGGACGAGGACAGCCCCAGCATTTT.

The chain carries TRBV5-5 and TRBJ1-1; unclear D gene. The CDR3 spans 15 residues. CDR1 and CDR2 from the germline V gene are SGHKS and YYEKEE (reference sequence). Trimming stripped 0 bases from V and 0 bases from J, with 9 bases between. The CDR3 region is CASSLAVLMNTEAFF. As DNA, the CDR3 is TGTGCCAGCAGCTTGGCCGTTCTGATGAACACTGAAGCTTTCTTT.

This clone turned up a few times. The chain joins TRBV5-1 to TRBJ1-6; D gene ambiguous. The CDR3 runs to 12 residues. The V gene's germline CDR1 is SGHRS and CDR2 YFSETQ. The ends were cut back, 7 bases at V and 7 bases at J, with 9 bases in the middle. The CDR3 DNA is TGCGCCAGCTCCCACGGGAATTCACCCCTCCACTTT. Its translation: CASSHGNSPLHF.